The 15 T cell receptor beta chains presented below share a single source sample, sequenced in a study of cytomegalovirus exposure and HLA in healthy donors. PCR primers comprised 60 Vbeta and 13 Jbeta primers. Only in-frame clones appear in the TCRdb table, and some are missing; sequencing was by immunoSEQ multiplex PCR. This sample has 160,000 or so clones, with 80% to 90% found just once. Source material: PBMCs. These receptors were taken from a man aged 18 to 29 in good health and CMV-seronegative.

This clone has more than one count but fewer than ten. The V call is TRBV6-1, the J call TRBJ2-2; 9 nucleotides align to TRBD1. Germline-derived CDR1 and CDR2 are MNHNS and SASEGT. The CDR3 is 15 amino acids. Losses at the gene ends were 6 bases for V and 1 base for J; bases not matched to a gene: 3. The CDR3 here is CASSPGQGNTGELFF. CDR3 in DNA: TGTGCCAGCAGCCCGGGACAGGGGAACACCGGGGAGCTGTTTTTT.

This chain uses TRBV20-1 with TRBJ1-1; D remains unclear. Germline CDR1 is DFQATT and CDR2 is SNEGSKA (reference sequence). The CDR3 loop spans 10 amino acids. Trimming took off 4 bases at V and 7 bases at J, with 7 bases between the two ends. The CDR3 region is CSATRLEAFF. The CDR3 nucleotides read TGCAGTGCTACCAGACTTGAAGCTTTCTTT.

V usage is TRBV28 and J usage is TRBJ1-1; D is perhaps TRBD1 (6 bases). CDR1 is MDHEN, CDR2 SYDVKM, per germline. This CDR3 has 14 residues. The V end was cut by 5 bases, the J end by 11 bases, with 21 bases between. The CDR3 nucleotides are TGTGCCAGCAGTATTACAGGGAGTCGGTTTTCGGCTTTCTTT. This gives the protein CASSITGSRFSAFF.

The chain joins TRBV7-9 to TRBJ2-1; D perhaps matches TRBD1 (6 bases). The V gene lost 1 base and the J gene lost 6 bases, with 10 bases spanning the gap. Germline V gene lookup returns CDR1 SEHNR and CDR2 FQNEAQ (reference sequence). This CDR3 contains 14 residues. Here the CDR3 reads CASSLVGAGNEQFF. DNA for the CDR3: TGTGCCAGCAGCTTAGTGGGGGCCGGCAATGAGCAGTTCTTC. The complete variable domain, with remaining parts taken from reference TRBV7-9 and TRBJ2-1, reads DTGVSQNPRHKITKRGQNVTFRCDPISEHNRLYWYRQTLGQGPEFLTYFQNEAQLEKSRLLSDRFSAERPKGSFSTLEIQRTEQGDSAMYLCASSLVGAGNEQFFGPGTRLTVL.

This sequence joins TRBV10-3 and TRBJ1-1, with TRBD1 identical over 7 bases. The CDR3 is 14 amino acids. After removal of 5 bases from V and 0 bases from J, the junction contained 3 bases not matched to a gene. CDR1 and CDR2 from the germline V gene are ENHRY and SYGVKD. CDR3 sequence (DNA): TGTGCCATCAGTACGGGACAGATGAACACTGAAGCTTTCTTT. Amino acids: CAISTGQMNTEAFF.

The chain has TRBV5-1 and TRBJ1-3, with TRBD1 identical over 12 bases. The V segment lost 0 bases and the J segment 0 bases; nucleotides outside the gene matches: 7. This CDR3 spans 19 amino acids. Germline CDR1 reads SGHRS; CDR2 reads YFSETQ. CDR3 coding DNA: TGCGCCAGCAGCTTGGGGGACAGGGGGCCTTACCCCTCTGGAAACACCATATATTTT. Its translation: CASSLGDRGPYPSGNTIYF.

The J gene is TRBJ2-1, the V gene TRBV6-5; 9 bases line up with TRBD2. Germline-derived CDR1 and CDR2 are MNHEY and SVGAGI. CDR3 length: 14 residues. Losses at the gene ends were 5 bases for V and 7 bases for J; bases not matched to a gene: 6. The CDR3 bases are TGTGCCAGCAGTGCAGCTAGCGGGATAAATGAGCAGTTCTTC. Translated: CASSAASGINEQFF.

V and J are TRBV5-4 and TRBJ1-1, with D possibly being TRBD1 (6 bases). Per germline, CDR1 SGHNT and CDR2 YYREEE (reference sequence). This CDR3 is 15 amino acids long. V was pared by 3 bases and J by 0 bases, with 12 bases between. DNA of the CDR3: TGTGCCAGCAGCTCCGGACGGACAGTGAACACTGAAGCTTTCTTT. Protein: CASSSGRTVNTEAFF.

This clone has only a few counts. The chain has TRBV6-1 and TRBJ2-1; 9 nucleotides align to TRBD1. CDR3 length equals 13 residues. The J segment lost 5 bases and the V segment lost 5 bases, leaving 1 base of the junction unmatched. The germline V gene encodes CDR1 MNHNS and CDR2 SASEGT. This CDR3 is CASSWTGDNEQFF. CDR3 nucleotide sequence: TGTGCCAGCAGTTGGACAGGGGACAATGAGCAGTTCTTC.

V and J are TRBV9 and TRBJ2-1; 8 bases are a match to TRBD2. CDR3 length equals 16 residues. V lost 1 base and J lost 3; bases outside the gene matches: 6. Germline CDR1 SGDLS, CDR2 YYNGEE. This chain's CDR3 is CASSVTGTSGYNEQFF. The CDR3, as DNA: TGTGCCAGCAGCGTAACCGGGACTAGTGGCTACAATGAGCAGTTCTTC.

This rearrangement joins TRBV28 to TRBJ2-5; D unclear. This CDR3 has 10 residues. Germline CDR1 reads MDHEN; CDR2 reads SYDVKM. Trimming stripped 8 bases from V and 4 bases from J, with 5 bases between. This chain's CDR3 is CASFRETQYF. CDR3 coding DNA: TGTGCCAGCTTTCGAGAGACCCAGTACTTC.

This rearrangement joins TRBV19 to TRBJ2-1, with 10 positions matching TRBD2. V was pared by 3 bases and J by 4 bases, with 9 bases of the junction left unmatched. Germline V gives CDR1 LNHDA, CDR2 SQIVND (reference sequence). This CDR3 has 17 amino acids. CDR3: CASSIGASGGRYNEQFF. The CDR3 DNA sequence: TGTGCCAGTAGTATCGGGGCTAGCGGGGGCCGTTACAATGAGCAGTTCTTC.

This chain links TRBV2 with TRBJ2-2, with 9 bases that match TRBD2. This CDR3 is built from 16 residues. Germline CDR1 is SNHLY and CDR2 is FYNNEI. V dropped 3 bases and J dropped 5; count of bases not matched to a gene: 7. The CDR3 coding sequence is TGTGCCAGCAGTGAGAGTAGCGGGAGTTTAACCGGGGAGCTGTTTTTT. Protein: CASSESSGSLTGELFF.

Only one count was recorded for this clone. V usage is TRBV7-2 and J usage is TRBJ2-2; D unresolved. Trimming removed 3 bases from V and 1 base from J, with 9 bases in between. Germline assignment: CDR1 SGHTA and CDR2 FQGNSA. The CDR3 is 15 residues long. The CDR3 nucleotides are TGTGCCAGCAGCTTCTTTGCAGGGAACACCGGGGAGCTGTTTTTT. This encodes CASSFFAGNTGELFF.

This rearrangement joins TRBV25-1 to TRBJ1-2; D perhaps matches TRBD1 (6 bases). The CDR3 sequence is 15 residues long. The V and J ends lost 5 bases and 4 bases respectively, with 17 bases between them. Germline assignment: CDR1 MGHDK and CDR2 SYGVNS. CDR3 sequence (DNA): TGTGCCAGCAGTCCTCAACAGGGCAGGTCCTATGGCTACACCTTC. Its protein is CASSPQQGRSYGYTF.